These T cell receptor beta chains were read from a single sample in a study of resident and recirculating memory T cells in vitiligo. Method: immunoSEQ multiplex PCR; TCRdb's copy keeps in-frame clones and lacks some. The sample includes more than 70,000 clones, approximately 90% seen only once; the top ten take approximately 4.8%. The specimen sequenced was blood. All receptors derive from a male donor with vitiligo. CDR3s include the opening cysteine and the closing phenylalanine or tryptophan. D genes are given only for firm matches. Clone size is stated in some rows and not others, as once, few, many or a class when expanded.

V gene	J gene	D gene	CDR3 length	clone size	CDR3 DNA	CDR3 protein
TRBV19	TRBJ2-6	TRBD2	16	NA	TGTGCCAGTACGAGCGGGGCAAGGGCTGGGGCCAACGTCCTGACTTTC	CASTSGARAGANVLTF
TRBV19	TRBJ2-5	NA	13	NA	TGTGCCAGTAGTATCAGCGACCGGGAGACCCAGTACTTC	CASSISDRETQYF
TRBV7-8	TRBJ2-5	TRBD1	15	NA	TGTGCCAGCAGCCAAAACGAGAGGACAGGAGGGACCCAGTACTTC	CASSQNERTGGTQYF
TRBV2	TRBJ2-5	NA	13	NA	TGTGCCAGCAGCGGGGACATCGAAGAGACCCAGTACTTC	CASSGDIEETQYF
TRBV7-6	TRBJ2-5	NA	12	NA	TGTGCCAGCAGCTTAGGCGCAGAGACCCAGTACTTC	CASSLGAETQYF
TRBV5-1	TRBJ2-1	TRBD2	17	NA	TGCGCCAGCAGCGTTAACCCGGGACTAGGTACTTACAATGAGCAGTTCTTC	CASSVNPGLGTYNEQFF
TRBV11-2	TRBJ2-7	TRBD1	14	NA	TGTGCCAGCAGCCCCAGGACAGGGAACAACGAGCAGTACTTC	CASSPRTGNNEQYF
TRBV10-3	TRBJ2-3	TRBD2	16	NA	TGTGCCACCGGCGGGAGTAGCTTGGGCACGATTAATACGCAGTATTTT	CATGGSSLGTINTQYF
TRBV7-6	TRBJ1-2	NA	13	NA	TGTGCCAGCAGCCTGGGCCCGGGAAATGGCTACACCTTC	CASSLGPGNGYTF
TRBV6-5	TRBJ2-7	TRBD2	16	NA	TGTGCCAGCAGTTACTCGATAGGGACTACCTCCTACGAGCAGTACTTC	CASSYSIGTTSYEQYF
TRBV5-4	TRBJ1-1	TRBD1	15	NA	TGTGCCAGCAGCCCCGGACAGGGGAGTTTCACTGAAGCTTTCTTT	CASSPGQGSFTEAFF
TRBV5-1	TRBJ2-2	NA	16	NA	TGCGCCAGCAGCTTGTTTTCAGGGGCGAACACCGGGGAGCTGTTTTTT	CASSLFSGANTGELFF
TRBV29-1	TRBJ2-1	TRBD2	14	NA	TGCAGCGTTGGAGTAGCGGGAGTTCGGAATGAGCAGTTCTTC	CSVGVAGVRNEQFF
TRBV18	TRBJ2-5	NA	15	once	TGTGCCAGCTCACTAACGCTAGCATCCCAAGAGACCCAGTACTTC	CASSLTLASQETQYF
TRBV10-3	TRBJ1-5	TRBD1	15	NA	TGTGCCTCGGGACAGGGCCTTATCAGCAATCAGCCCCAGCATTTT	CASGQGLISNQPQHF
TRBV5-4	TRBJ2-5	NA	13	once	TGTGCCAGCAGCTTGGAGTCGGAAGAGACCCAGTACTTC	CASSLESEETQYF
TRBV7-9	TRBJ1-1	NA	15	NA	TGTGCCAGCAGCCCCCTCGGAGGGGTGAACACTGAAGCTTTCTTT	CASSPLGGVNTEAFF
TRBV13	TRBJ2-7	TRBD1	13	once	TGTGCCAGCAGCTTCGGGACAGGGGACGAGCAGTACTTC	CASSFGTGDEQYF
TRBV4-3	TRBJ2-5	TRBD2	17	NA	TGCGCCAGCAGCCAAGGAAGGTCTACGGGGGGAGCGGAGACCCAGTACTTC	CASSQGRSTGGAETQYF
TRBV19	TRBJ2-7	TRBD2	14	NA	TGTGCCAGTAGAACTAGCGGAGGCTCCTACGAGCAGTACTTC	CASRTSGGSYEQYF
TRBV25-1	TRBJ2-3	NA	14	NA	TGTGCCAGCAGTGAATTGGGCATAGTACATACGCAGTATTTT	CASSELGIVHTQYF
TRBV11-2	TRBJ1-2	TRBD1	13	NA	TGTGCCAGCACGCTCGGGACAGGGGATGGCTACACCTTC	CASTLGTGDGYTF
TRBV30	TRBJ2-1	TRBD2	16	NA	TGTGCCTGGAGTGTACGGCGACTAGCGGGAGGGCCAGAGCAGTTCTTC	CAWSVRRLAGGPEQFF
TRBV29-1	TRBJ2-7	NA	13	NA	TGCAGCGTTGGGGACTCTAACAGGGGCGAGCAGTACTTC	CSVGDSNRGEQYF
TRBV10-1	TRBJ1-5	NA	15	NA	TGCGCCAGCAGTGAACAGCCTACAGGGCAACAGCCCCAGCATTTT	CASSEQPTGQQPQHF
TRBV5-1	TRBJ2-2	TRBD2	17	NA	TGCGCCAGCAGCTTGGGACTAGCGGGAGTGAACACCGGGGAGCTGTTTTTT	CASSLGLAGVNTGELFF
TRBV28	TRBJ2-7	NA	12	NA	TGTGCCAGCAGTGCGGACAGACGGGAGCAGTACTTC	CASSADRREQYF
TRBV7-9	TRBJ1-1	TRBD1	15	NA	TGTGCCAGCAGCTTTACAGGGGGGATGAACACTGAAGCTTTCTTT	CASSFTGGMNTEAFF
TRBV19	TRBJ2-5	NA	14	NA	TGTGCCAGTAGTATAGGGCGGGGACAAGAGACCCAGTACTTC	CASSIGRGQETQYF
TRBV5-1	TRBJ2-2	TRBD2	17	NA	TGCGCCAGCAGCTCCGGGACTAGCGGGACGAACACCGGGGAGCTGTTTTTT	CASSSGTSGTNTGELFF
TRBV7-8	TRBJ1-1	NA	16	NA	TGTGCCAGCAGCTTAGGGCTCGGGGGGGGCAATACTGAAGCTTTCTTT	CASSLGLGGGNTEAFF
TRBV7-9	TRBJ2-1	NA	12	once	TGTGCCAGCAGCCCCGGGTCGAATGAGCAGTTCTTC	CASSPGSNEQFF
TRBV2	TRBJ2-5	TRBD2	14	NA	TGTGCCAGCAGTTCGGGACTAGCGGAAGAGACCCAGTACTTC	CASSSGLAEETQYF
TRBV6-6	TRBJ1-1	NA	14	NA	TGTGCCAGCAGTTGGGCGCAACCGAACACTGAAGCTTTCTTT	CASSWAQPNTEAFF
TRBV29-1	TRBJ2-3	NA	14	once	TGCAGCGTAGCGGGCTTGCCCGAGACAGATACGCAGTATTTT	CSVAGLPETDTQYF
TRBV19	TRBJ1-1	NA	14	NA	TGTGCCAGTAATTGGGACACCAAGAACACTGAAGCTTTCTTT	CASNWDTKNTEAFF
TRBV19	TRBJ1-5	NA	14	NA	TGTGCCAGTAAAATTTTGAGGGATCCTCAGCCCCAGCATTTT	CASKILRDPQPQHF
TRBV28	TRBJ1-1	NA	14	NA	TGTGCCAGCAGTCAGACAGCCTCTGGGACTGAAGCTTTCTTT	CASSQTASGTEAFF
TRBV19	TRBJ2-7	TRBD1	15	NA	TGTGCCAGTAGTATTGGGGGACAGGCACATTACGAGCAGTACTTC	CASSIGGQAHYEQYF
TRBV18	TRBJ2-1	TRBD2	16	NA	TGTGCCAGCTCCCCCGGGACTAGCGGGAGGAGAAATGAGCAGTTCTTC	CASSPGTSGRRNEQFF
TRBV5-1	TRBJ1-1	NA	14	NA	TGCGCCAGCAGCTTGGGGACAGCGAACACTGAAGCTTTCTTT	CASSLGTANTEAFF
TRBV11-3	TRBJ1-1	TRBD1	13	once	TGTGCCAGCAGTTGGACAGGGGACACTGAAGCTTTCTTT	CASSWTGDTEAFF
TRBV19	TRBJ2-7	TRBD1	12	NA	TGTGCCCCCGGACAGGGGGCAGACGAGCAGTACTTC	CAPGQGADEQYF
TRBV5-3	TRBJ2-7	TRBD2	20	NA	TGTGCCAGAAGCCCCGAGGTCGGGACTAGCGGGAGAGTTCCCTCCTACGAGCAGTACTTC	CARSPEVGTSGRVPSYEQYF
TRBV7-9	TRBJ1-4	NA	16	NA	TGTGCCAGCAGCTTAGGGGAGGCTGAGACTAATGAAAAACTGTTTTTT	CASSLGEAETNEKLFF